The 11 T cell receptor beta chains below all came from one sample that was sequenced in a study of T cell responses to AZD1222 COVID-19 vaccine. Some clones are missing from TCRdb's copy, which holds only in-frame ones; the method was immunoSEQ multiplex PCR. Among about 99,000 clones listed, approximately 90% were seen once. Sequencing was performed on peripheral blood, taken on day 0 of AZD1222 vaccination. The source of these receptors is an adult in good health.

This clone has just one count. The chain has TRBV6-6 and TRBJ1-4, with 7 bases aligning to TRBD1. Per the germline V gene, CDR1 is MNHNY and CDR2 is SVGAGI (reference sequence). The CDR3 has 14 residues. After removal of 8 bases from V and 8 bases from J, the junction contained 11 bases not matched to a gene. CDR3 nucleotide sequence: TGTGCCAGCGTAAGAGGACAGGCGGGGGAAAAACTGTTTTTT. It is translated as CASVRGQAGEKLFF.

The rearrangement uses TRBV18 and TRBJ1-6; the D gene is possibly TRBD1 (5 bases). The germline V and J ends were trimmed by 0 bases and 9 bases, with 15 bases remaining between them. Germline V lookup: CDR1 KGHSH, CDR2 LQKENI. CDR3 size: 16 residues. In DNA, the CDR3 is TGTGCCAGCTCACCACCGGGGCCCCGGCTGGGTTCACCCCTCCACTTT. Its protein is CASSPPGPRLGSPLHF.

The chain is built from TRBV6-2 or TRBV6-3 and TRBJ2-2; maybe TRBD2 (5 bases). Germline V gives CDR1 MNHEY, CDR2 SVGEGT. The V end was cut by 5 bases, the J end by 5 bases, with 18 bases between. The CDR3 sequence is 16 residues long. The chain's CDR3 is CASSPLRSGTTGELFF. CDR3 sequence (DNA): TGTGCCAGCAGTCCCCTCCGGAGCGGAACTACCGGGGAGCTGTTTTTT.

This clone has only one observation. The V gene is TRBV4-3, the J gene TRBJ2-5; 9 bases match TRBD2. The CDR3 extends over 15 amino acids. With V trimmed by 0 bases and J by 5 bases, 4 bases remained unmatched. Germline V gene lookup returns CDR1 LGHNA and CDR2 YSLEER. The CDR3 reads CASSQDAGGLETQYF. Here the CDR3 DNA reads TGCGCCAGCAGCCAAGATGCGGGGGGGTTGGAGACCCAGTACTTC.

CDR3 amino acids: CASSIAANYGYTF. The CDR3 DNA sequence: TGTGCCAGTAGTATCGCTGCGAACTATGGCTACACCTTC. The chain combines TRBV19 with TRBJ1-2; D gene unclear. From germline, CDR1 is LNHDA and CDR2 SQIVND (reference sequence). V lost 3 bases and J 2 bases, leaving 7 bases between the germline ends. The CDR3 totals 13 residues.

The J gene is TRBJ1-5, the V gene TRBV6-6; D remains unclear. Germline V gives CDR1 MNHNY, CDR2 SVGAGI (reference sequence). V lost 2 bases and J 0 bases, leaving 11 bases between the germline ends. The CDR3 runs 16 residues. The CDR3 DNA reads TGTGCCAGCAGTTACGGAGCGGAGTATAGCAATCAGCCCCAGCATTTT. It translates to CASSYGAEYSNQPQHF.

This clone was counted once. V gene TRBV6-1 combines with J gene TRBJ1-1; the D is unclear. This CDR3 is 13 amino acids long. Trimming stripped 2 bases from V and 3 bases from J, with 7 bases between. Per germline, CDR1 MNHNS and CDR2 SASEGT. The DNA for the CDR3 is TGTGCCAGCAGTGAACCTTTGCACACTGAAGCTTTCTTT. It is translated as CASSEPLHTEAFF.

This chain connects TRBV7-9 to TRBJ2-3; no reliable D call. The CDR3 is 14 residues long. Trimming removed 2 bases at V and 0 bases at J, with 6 bases between. Germline CDR1 and CDR2: SEHNR and FQNEAQ (reference sequence). The CDR3 DNA sequence: TGTGCCAGCAGCTTAAGTTCAAGCACAGATACGCAGTATTTT. Translation: CASSLSSSTDTQYF. The complete variable domain, with remaining parts taken from reference TRBV7-9 and TRBJ2-3, reads DTGVSQNPRHKITKRGQNVTFRCDPISEHNRLYWYRQTLGQGPEFLTYFQNEAQLEKSRLLSDRFSAERPKGSFSTLEIQRTEQGDSAMYLCASSLSSSTDTQYFGPGTRLTVL.

This chain links TRBV4-3 with TRBJ2-3; 13 bases agree with TRBD2. The CDR3 totals 18 residues. Germline V gives CDR1 LGHNA, CDR2 YSLEER. V gave up 1 base and J gave up 9 bases; unmatched junction bases: 13. DNA of the CDR3: TGCGCCAGCAGCCAAGTAAGGAGAACTAGCGGGAGGGCAGGAACGCAGTATTTT. It is translated as CASSQVRRTSGRAGTQYF.

The chain is built from TRBV19 and TRBJ1-2; tentatively, D is TRBD1 (6 bases). Between the trimmed V and J ends, which lost 3 bases and 4 bases, there was a span of 12 bases. From germline, CDR1 is LNHDA and CDR2 SQIVND (reference sequence). This CDR3 has 14 residues. For the CDR3, the DNA is TGTGCCAGTAGTATTACCAGGGGAGGCTATGGCTACACCTTC. It translates to CASSITRGGYGYTF. Supplemented by reference TRBV19 and TRBJ1-2, the full variable domain reads DGGITQSPKYLFRKEGQNVTLSCEQNLNHDAMYWYRQDPGQGLRLIYYSQIVNDFQKGDIAEGYSVSREKKESFPLTVTSAQKNPTAFYLCASSITRGGYGYTFGSGTRLTVV.

The chain employs TRBV2 and TRBJ2-1; D is undetermined. The V end was cut by 2 bases, the J end by 5 bases, with 7 bases between. This CDR3 spans 13 amino acids. Germline V gene lookup returns CDR1 SNHLY and CDR2 FYNNEI. CDR3 amino acids: CASSELGNNEQFF. Here the CDR3 DNA reads TGTGCCAGCAGTGAATTAGGGAACAATGAGCAGTTCTTC.